This T cell receptor (beta chain) is drawn from a study of blood T cell repertoires in COVID-19. Study context: COVID-19 samples from acute and convalescent phases originated in the United States, Italy and Spain.

Some clones are missing from TCRdb's copy, which holds only in-frame ones; the method was immunoSEQ multiplex PCR. This table has roughly 230,000 clones, around 87% appearing once. Recruited during active infection, patients (from Seattle) were subsequently followed longitudinally. Only one count was recorded for this clone. V lost 7 bases and J lost 3, with 12 bases in between. The CDR3 sequence is 13 residues long. Germline lookup yields CDR1 SGHTA and CDR2 FQGNSA. This TCR was sampled from a woman aged 55-69 years with COVID-19, enrolled during active disease. The genes are TRBV7-2 and TRBJ1-1; D gene uncertain. Sequenced material: peripheral blood. CDR3 residues: CASTLREYTEAFF. The CDR3 DNA is TGTGCCAGCACCCTGAGGGAGTACACTGAAGCTTTCTTT.